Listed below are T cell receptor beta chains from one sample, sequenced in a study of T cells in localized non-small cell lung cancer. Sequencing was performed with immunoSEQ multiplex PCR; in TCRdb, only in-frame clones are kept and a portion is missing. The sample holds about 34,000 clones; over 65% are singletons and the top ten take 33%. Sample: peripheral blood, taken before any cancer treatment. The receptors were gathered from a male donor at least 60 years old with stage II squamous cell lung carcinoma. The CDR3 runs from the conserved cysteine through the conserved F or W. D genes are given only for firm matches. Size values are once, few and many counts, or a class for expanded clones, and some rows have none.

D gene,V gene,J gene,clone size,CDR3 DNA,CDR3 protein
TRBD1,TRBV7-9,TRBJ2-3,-,TGTGCCAGCAGCCCTCCGACAGGGTCCTCCACAGATACGCAGTATTTT,CASSPPTGSSTDTQYF
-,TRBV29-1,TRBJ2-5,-,TGCAGCGCCCGAAGGGCAGAAGAGACCCAGTACTTC,CSARRAEETQYF
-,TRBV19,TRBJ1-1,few,TGTGCCAGTAGTATACGGCCTACATCGAACACTGAAGCTTTCTTT,CASSIRPTSNTEAFF
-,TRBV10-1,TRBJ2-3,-,TGCGCCAGCAGTGAGTCGCTTCTAGTGGATACGCAGTATTTT,CASSESLLVDTQYF
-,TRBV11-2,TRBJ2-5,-,TGTGCCAGCAGCTTAGGCAGGGAAGAGACCCAGTACTTC,CASSLGREETQYF
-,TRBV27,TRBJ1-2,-,TGTGCCAGCACGCCGGCTGCTAACTATGGCTACACCTTC,CASTPAANYGYTF
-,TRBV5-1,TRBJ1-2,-,TGCGCCAGCAGCTTGGAGGGGTCGCAAGCCTTC,CASSLEGSQAF
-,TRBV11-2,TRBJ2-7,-,TGTGCCAGCAGTCGGAGTGACTACGAGCAGTACTTC,CASSRSDYEQYF
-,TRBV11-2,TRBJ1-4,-,TGTGCCAGCAGCTTATTCAATGGGGAGGACGAAAAACTGTTTTTT,CASSLFNGEDEKLFF
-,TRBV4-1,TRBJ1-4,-,TGCGCCAGCAGCCAGGGAGACCCACATGACGAAAAACTGTTTTTT,CASSQGDPHDEKLFF
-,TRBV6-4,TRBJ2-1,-,TGTGCCAGCAGTGCTCGCGGAGGCTCCTACAATGAGCAGTTCTTC,CASSARGGSYNEQFF
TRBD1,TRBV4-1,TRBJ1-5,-,TGCGCCAGCAGCCAAGATGACAGGGGGCTAGGTCAGCCCCAGCATTTT,CASSQDDRGLGQPQHF
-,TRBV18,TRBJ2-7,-,TGTGCCAGCTCATTAGGACCCGAGCAGTACTTC,CASSLGPEQYF
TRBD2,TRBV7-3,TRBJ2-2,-,TGTGCCAGCAGTGCTAGCGGGAACACCGGGGAGCTGTTTTTT,CASSASGNTGELFF
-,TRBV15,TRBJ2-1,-,TGTGCCACCACCGAAGGGGGGGTGACCTTGGACAATGAGCAGTTCTTC,CATTEGGVTLDNEQFF
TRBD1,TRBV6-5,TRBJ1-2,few,TGTGCCAGCAGTTCCCAAGGGACAGGGAAATATGGCTACACCTTC,CASSSQGTGKYGYTF
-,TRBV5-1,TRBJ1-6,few,TGCGCCAGCAGCTTAGACAGGTGGGAGAATAATTCACCCCTCCACTTT,CASSLDRWENNSPLHF
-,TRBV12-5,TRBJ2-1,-,TGTGCTAGTGGTTTGGGGACAGTCAGGGGGGTCTCGGCGGGAGTCTACAATGAGCAGTTCTTC,CASGLGTVRGVSAGVYNEQFF
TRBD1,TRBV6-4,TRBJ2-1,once,TGTGCCAGCAGTAGCGGACAGGGGACTTACAATGAGCAGTTCTTC,CASSSGQGTYNEQFF
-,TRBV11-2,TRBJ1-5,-,TGTGCCAGCAGCTTAATAGATAATCAGCCCCAGCATTTT,CASSLIDNQPQHF
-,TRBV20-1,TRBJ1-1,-,TGCAGTGCCTTCAAGATAACTGAAGCTTTCTTT,CSAFKITEAFF
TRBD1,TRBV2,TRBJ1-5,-,TGTGCCAGCAGTGAAACAGGGGGAAGCAATCAGCCCCAGCATTTT,CASSETGGSNQPQHF
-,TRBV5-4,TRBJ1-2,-,TGTGCCAGCAGCGGGACGCTGGATGTGGACTATGGCTACACCTTC,CASSGTLDVDYGYTF
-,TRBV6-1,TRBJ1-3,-,TGTGCCAGCAGTGAACAGGGGAGCTCTGGAAACACCATATATTTT,CASSEQGSSGNTIYF